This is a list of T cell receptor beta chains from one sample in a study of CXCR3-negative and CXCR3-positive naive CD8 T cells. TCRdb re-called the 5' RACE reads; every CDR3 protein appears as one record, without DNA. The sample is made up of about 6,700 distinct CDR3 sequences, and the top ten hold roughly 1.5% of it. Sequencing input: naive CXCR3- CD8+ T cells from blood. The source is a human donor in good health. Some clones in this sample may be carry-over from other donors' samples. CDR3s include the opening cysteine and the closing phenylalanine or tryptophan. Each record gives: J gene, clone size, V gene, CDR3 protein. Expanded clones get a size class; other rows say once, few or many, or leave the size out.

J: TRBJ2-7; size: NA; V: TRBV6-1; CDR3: CASSETGQGPYEQYF
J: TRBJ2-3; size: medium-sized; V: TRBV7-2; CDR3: CASSGLAGATDTQYF
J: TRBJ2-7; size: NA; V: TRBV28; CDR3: CASSDRGPSSYEQYF
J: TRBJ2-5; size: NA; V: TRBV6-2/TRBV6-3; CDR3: CASSPWVDETQYF
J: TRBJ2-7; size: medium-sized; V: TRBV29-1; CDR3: CSGLAGGDTYEQYF
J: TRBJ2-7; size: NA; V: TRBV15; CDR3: CATSRDRSGAAYEQYF
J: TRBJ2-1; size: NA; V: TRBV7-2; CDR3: CASFPGMYNEQFF
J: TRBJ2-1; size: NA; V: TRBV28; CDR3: CASRTSEYNEQFF
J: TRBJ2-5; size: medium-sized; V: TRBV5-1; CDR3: CASSPGRGVRETQYF
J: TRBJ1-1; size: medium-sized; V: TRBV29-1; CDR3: CSVAAGMNTEAFF
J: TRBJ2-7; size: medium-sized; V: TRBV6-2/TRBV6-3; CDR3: CASRGLDYEQYF
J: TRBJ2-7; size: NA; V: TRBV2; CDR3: CASRQGAPAYEQYF
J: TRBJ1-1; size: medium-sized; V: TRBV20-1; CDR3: CSARPLGQGAYAEAFF
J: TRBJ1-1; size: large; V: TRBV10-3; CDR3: CAISLGTEAFF
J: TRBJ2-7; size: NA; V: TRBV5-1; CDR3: CASSLQGGEQYF
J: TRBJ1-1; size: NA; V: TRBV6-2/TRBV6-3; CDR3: CASSDYRPNTEAFF
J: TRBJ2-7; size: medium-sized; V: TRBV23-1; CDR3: CASSQRTSGRYAPKDEQYF
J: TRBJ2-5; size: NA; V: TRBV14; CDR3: CASSQDTESVQETQYF
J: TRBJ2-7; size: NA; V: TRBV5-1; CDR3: CASSLERGSYEQYF
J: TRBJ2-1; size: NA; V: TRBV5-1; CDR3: CASSLAGGGYNEQFF
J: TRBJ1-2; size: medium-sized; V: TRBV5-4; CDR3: CASSLDRNGGYTF
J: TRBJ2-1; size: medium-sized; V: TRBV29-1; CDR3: CSVIFPTYNEQFF
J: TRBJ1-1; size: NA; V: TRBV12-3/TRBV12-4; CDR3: CASSQLATRDTEAFF
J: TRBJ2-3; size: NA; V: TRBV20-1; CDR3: CSARDYSGLIVDTQYF
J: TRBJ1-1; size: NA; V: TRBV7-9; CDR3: CASSPPAMSGFANTEAFF
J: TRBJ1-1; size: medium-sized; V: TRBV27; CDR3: CASRWTGGAEAFF
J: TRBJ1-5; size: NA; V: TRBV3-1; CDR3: CASSQGNWGGGPQHF
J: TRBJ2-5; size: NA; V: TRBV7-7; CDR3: CASSLEAGGPGETQYF
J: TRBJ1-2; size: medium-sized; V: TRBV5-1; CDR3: CASIGDDYGYTF
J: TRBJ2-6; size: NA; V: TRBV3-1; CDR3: CASSQGFSGGPASGANVLTF
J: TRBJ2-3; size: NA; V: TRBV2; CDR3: CARQRESTDTQYF
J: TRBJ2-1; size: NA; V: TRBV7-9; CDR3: CASSLSAGTIYNEQFF
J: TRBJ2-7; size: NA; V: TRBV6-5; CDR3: CASSYSSSYEQYF
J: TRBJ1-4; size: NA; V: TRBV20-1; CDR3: CSAIRQGRNEKLFF
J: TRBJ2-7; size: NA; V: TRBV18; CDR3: CASSLIAGTDDYEQYF
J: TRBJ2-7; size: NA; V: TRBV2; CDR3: CASSEVVPPYEQYF
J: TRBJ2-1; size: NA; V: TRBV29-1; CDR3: CSVEVAGRGNEQFF
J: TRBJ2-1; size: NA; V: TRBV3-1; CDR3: CASSQRLAGVSYNEQFF
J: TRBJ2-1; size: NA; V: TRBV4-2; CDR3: CASSHIGRGHNEQFF
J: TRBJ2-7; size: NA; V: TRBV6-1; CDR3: CASSDLLLREQYF
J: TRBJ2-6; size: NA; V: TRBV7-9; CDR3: CASSPGQISGANVLTF
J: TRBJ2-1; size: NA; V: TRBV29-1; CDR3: CSVVEGAAYNEQFF
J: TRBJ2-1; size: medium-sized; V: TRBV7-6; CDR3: CASRGTSSPNEQFF
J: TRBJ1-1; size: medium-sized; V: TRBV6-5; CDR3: CASSTGTLNTEAFF
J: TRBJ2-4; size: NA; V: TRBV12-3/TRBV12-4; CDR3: CASSPGLLAKNIQYF
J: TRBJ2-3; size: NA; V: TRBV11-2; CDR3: CASSLVSGGTDTQYF
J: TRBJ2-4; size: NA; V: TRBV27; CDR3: CAIQFWGKGLAGFYGAKNIQYF
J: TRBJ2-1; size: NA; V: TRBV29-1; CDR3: CSVEDLYPNNEQFF
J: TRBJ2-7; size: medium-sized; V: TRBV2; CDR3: CASRAPGLGLYEQYF
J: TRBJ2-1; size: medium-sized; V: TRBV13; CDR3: CASSSDGVNEQFF
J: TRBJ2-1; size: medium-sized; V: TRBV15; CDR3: CATSIMTGSNEQFF
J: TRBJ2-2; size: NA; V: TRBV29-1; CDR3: CSVTDRGPTGELFF
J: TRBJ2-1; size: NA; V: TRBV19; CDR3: CASTSPGSSSYNEQFF